These 3 T cell receptor beta chains were sequenced from one sample in a study of blood T cell repertoires in COVID-19. The table came from immunoSEQ multiplex PCR; TCRdb's copy has only in-frame clones and leaves some out. Here the sample spans 400,000 to 450,000 clones, approximately 88% being singletons. The sample comprised peripheral blood. The source is a woman aged 45-65 years with COVID-19, enrolled during active disease.

This clone was seen a handful of times. The chain links TRBV9 to TRBJ1-6; D is unresolved. Germline values: CDR1 SGDLS, CDR2 YYNGEE. The CDR3 consists of 16 residues. Trimming pared 0 bases from V and 0 bases from J, leaving 7 bases between. Here the CDR3 DNA reads TGTGCCAGCAGCGTAGGTCCGAGCTCCTATAATTCACCCCTCCACTTT. Translated: CASSVGPSSYNSPLHF.

The gene calls are TRBV18 and TRBJ1-1; D remains ambiguous. The germline V gene encodes CDR1 KGHSH and CDR2 LQKENI. CDR3 length equals 15 residues. The V and J ends lost 5 bases and 5 bases respectively, with 18 bases between them. CDR3: CASSYHELYATEAFF. The CDR3 nucleotides read TGTGCCAGCTCATACCATGAACTGTATGCAACTGAAGCTTTCTTT.

A few counts support this clone. The chain uses TRBV25-1 and TRBJ1-2; the D gene is possibly TRBD1 (5 bases). The germline CDR1 and CDR2 sequences are MGHDK and SYGVNS. CDR3 length: 15 amino acids. The V end was cut by 6 bases, the J end by 0 bases, with 14 bases between. The chain's CDR3 is CASRGGAGTNYGYTF. CDR3 bases: TGTGCCAGCAGGGGCGGGGCGGGTACTAACTATGGCTACACCTTC.